The rows below give T cell receptor beta chains drawn from one sample of a study of prognosis after radiotherapy for stage I lung cancer. TCRdb re-called the multiplex PCR reads with MiXCR, one entry per CDR3 protein. This table holds roughly 23,000 distinct CDR3 sequences, around 46% found once. The sample here was PBMCs, taken before or after stereotactic body radiation therapy (not recorded which). The origin of the receptors is a donor at least 50 years old with non-small cell lung cancer. Each CDR3 is given without its conserved first and last residue. Fields, in order: CDR3 length, V gene, CDR3 protein.

cdr3_length: 13; v_call: TRBV6-4; cdr3_aa: ASSPRLGGRQPQH
cdr3_length: 13; v_call: TRBV7-2; cdr3_aa: ASSSTTAGETEAF
cdr3_length: 12; v_call: TRBV6-5; cdr3_aa: ASSFAAGTGELF
cdr3_length: 14; v_call: TRBV7-2; cdr3_aa: ASSLKGTATTYEQY
cdr3_length: 12; v_call: TRBV7-3; cdr3_aa: ASSPMTSGDEQF
cdr3_length: 15; v_call: TRBV25-1; cdr3_aa: ASSESTSGQPTDTQY
cdr3_length: 13; v_call: TRBV19; cdr3_aa: ASSVHGTGIEKLF
cdr3_length: 12; v_call: TRBV5-1; cdr3_aa: ASSPDTSGEKLF
cdr3_length: 13; v_call: TRBV5-1; cdr3_aa: ASSLERLSNTEAF
cdr3_length: 12; v_call: TRBV10-3; cdr3_aa: AISESKGRETQY
cdr3_length: 11; v_call: TRBV9; cdr3_aa: ASSVVGSGELF
cdr3_length: 11; v_call: TRBV19; cdr3_aa: ASSIEGNYGYT
cdr3_length: 12; v_call: TRBV14; cdr3_aa: ASRGISYNSPLH
cdr3_length: 11; v_call: TRBV30; cdr3_aa: ACGGWPAYEQY
cdr3_length: 13; v_call: TRBV20-1; cdr3_aa: SAPLGTSGSDTQY
cdr3_length: 9; v_call: TRBV20-1; cdr3_aa: SASDPSEQY
cdr3_length: 10; v_call: TRBV5-6; cdr3_aa: ASSLGRQIQY
cdr3_length: 12; v_call: TRBV2; cdr3_aa: ASSEIDISDTQY
cdr3_length: 13; v_call: TRBV28; cdr3_aa: ASSFISGVYNEQF
cdr3_length: 17; v_call: TRBV27; cdr3_aa: ASSSTKLLVGFGTDTQY
cdr3_length: 11; v_call: TRBV25-1; cdr3_aa: ASSEWDSYEQY
cdr3_length: 9; v_call: TRBV30; cdr3_aa: AWSGNYEQY
cdr3_length: 19; v_call: TRBV28; cdr3_aa: ASISFRDRGQNRSWANVLT
cdr3_length: 13; v_call: TRBV2; cdr3_aa: ASSLLAGGPGELF
cdr3_length: 11; v_call: TRBV24-1; cdr3_aa: ATSDPVLGGYT
cdr3_length: 12; v_call: TRBV27; cdr3_aa: ASSWTSTDNEQF
cdr3_length: 11; v_call: TRBV30; cdr3_aa: AWRTGRYYGYT
cdr3_length: 11; v_call: TRBV24-1; cdr3_aa: ATGVGFPYEQY
cdr3_length: 13; v_call: TRBV11-3; cdr3_aa: ASSKRTSESTEQF
cdr3_length: 13; v_call: TRBV20-1; cdr3_aa: SASEGSLGTDTQY
cdr3_length: 12; v_call: TRBV10-2; cdr3_aa: ASSERWGLYGYT
cdr3_length: 13; v_call: TRBV6-2/TRBV6-3; cdr3_aa: ASRAPTSGGETQY
cdr3_length: 15; v_call: TRBV7-3; cdr3_aa: ASSTQWDRWGNYGYT
cdr3_length: 14; v_call: TRBV28; cdr3_aa: ASSPPDRASSYEQY
cdr3_length: 13; v_call: TRBV5-1; cdr3_aa: ASHPGGIRADTQY
cdr3_length: 10; v_call: TRBV28; cdr3_aa: ASRAGIQPQH
cdr3_length: 13; v_call: TRBV12-3/TRBV12-4; cdr3_aa: ASTRPGQGDTEAF
cdr3_length: 12; v_call: TRBV7-9; cdr3_aa: ASSYSSLRGGYT
cdr3_length: 11; v_call: TRBV28; cdr3_aa: ASRRQLNQPQH
cdr3_length: 12; v_call: TRBV28; cdr3_aa: ASSPLSSYNEQF
cdr3_length: 12; v_call: TRBV7-9; cdr3_aa: ASSLPGVADTQY
cdr3_length: 18; v_call: TRBV9; cdr3_aa: ASEGHMPWGGGATNEKLF
cdr3_length: 13; v_call: TRBV15; cdr3_aa: ATSREWGGTDTQY
cdr3_length: 13; v_call: TRBV28; cdr3_aa: ASSFLDRVSYEQY
cdr3_length: 12; v_call: TRBV20-1; cdr3_aa: SALEGATNEKLF
cdr3_length: 12; v_call: TRBV7-2; cdr3_aa: ASSLAQYTGELF
cdr3_length: 13; v_call: TRBV2; cdr3_aa: ASSARGTLINEQF
cdr3_length: 18; v_call: TRBV5-6; cdr3_aa: ASSLVSASTWSRGYNEQF
cdr3_length: 9; v_call: TRBV2; cdr3_aa: ASNGPGEQY
cdr3_length: 8; v_call: TRBV6-2/TRBV6-3; cdr3_aa: ASRSGELF
cdr3_length: 12; v_call: TRBV9; cdr3_aa: ASSTVAGPYEQY
cdr3_length: 10; v_call: TRBV28; cdr3_aa: ASMTPSYEQY
cdr3_length: 15; v_call: TRBV19; cdr3_aa: ASSTGTGEIKTGELF
cdr3_length: 10; v_call: TRBV20-1; cdr3_aa: SASPGREGYT